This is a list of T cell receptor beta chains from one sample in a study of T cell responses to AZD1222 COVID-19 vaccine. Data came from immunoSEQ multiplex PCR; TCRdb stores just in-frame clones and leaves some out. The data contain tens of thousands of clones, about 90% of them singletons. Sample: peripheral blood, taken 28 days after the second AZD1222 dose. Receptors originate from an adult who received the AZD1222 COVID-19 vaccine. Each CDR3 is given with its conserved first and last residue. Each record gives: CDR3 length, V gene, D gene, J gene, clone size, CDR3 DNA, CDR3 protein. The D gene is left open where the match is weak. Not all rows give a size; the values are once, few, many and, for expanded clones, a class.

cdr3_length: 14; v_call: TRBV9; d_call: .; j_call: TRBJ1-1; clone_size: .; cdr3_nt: TGTGCCAGCAGCAAAGAAGGGGGAGGGCCTGAAGCTTTCTTT; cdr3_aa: CASSKEGGGPEAFF
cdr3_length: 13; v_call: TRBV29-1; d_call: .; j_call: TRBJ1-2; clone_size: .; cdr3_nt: TGCAGCGTCGCCCGGGGGGGGAGTTATGGCTACACCTTC; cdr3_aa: CSVARGGSYGYTF
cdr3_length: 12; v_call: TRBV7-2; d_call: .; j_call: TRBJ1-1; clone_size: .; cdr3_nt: TGTGCCAGCAGCGTCGGGGGAACTGAAGCTTTCTTT; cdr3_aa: CASSVGGTEAFF
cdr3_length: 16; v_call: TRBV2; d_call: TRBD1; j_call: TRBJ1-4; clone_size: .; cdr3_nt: TGTGCCAGCAGTGTTTACTCCGGGACAGGGGCTGGAGAACTGTTTTTT; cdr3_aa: CASSVYSGTGAGELFF
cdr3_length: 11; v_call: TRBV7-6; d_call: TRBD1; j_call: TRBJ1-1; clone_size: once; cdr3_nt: TGTGCCAGCAGTTTCACAGGGGAGGCTTTCTTT; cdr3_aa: CASSFTGEAFF
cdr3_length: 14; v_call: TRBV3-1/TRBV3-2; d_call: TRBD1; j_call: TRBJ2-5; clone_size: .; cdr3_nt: TGTGCCAGCAGCCGGGACAGGCTACAAGAGACCCAGTACTTC; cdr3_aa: CASSRDRLQETQYF
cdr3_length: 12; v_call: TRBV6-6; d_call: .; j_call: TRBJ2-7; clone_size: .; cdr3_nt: TGTGCCAGCAGCCTTTCGGGCTACGAGCAGTACTTC; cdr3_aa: CASSLSGYEQYF
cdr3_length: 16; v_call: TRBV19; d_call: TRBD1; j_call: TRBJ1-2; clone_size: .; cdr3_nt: TGTGCCAGTAGTTTACAACCGGGACAGGGGGCGAGCGGCTACACCTTC; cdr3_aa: CASSLQPGQGASGYTF
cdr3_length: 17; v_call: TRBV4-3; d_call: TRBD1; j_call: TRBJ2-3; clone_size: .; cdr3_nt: TGCGCCAGCAGCCAAGTAATTAACAGGGGGGTGACAGATACGCAGTATTTT; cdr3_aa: CASSQVINRGVTDTQYF
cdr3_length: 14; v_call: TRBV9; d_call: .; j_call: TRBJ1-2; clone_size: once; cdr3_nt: TGTGCCAGCAGCGTAGGCCAGGGCCTATCCGGCTACACCTTC; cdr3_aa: CASSVGQGLSGYTF
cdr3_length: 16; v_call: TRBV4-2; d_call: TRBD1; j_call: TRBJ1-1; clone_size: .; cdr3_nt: TGTGCCAGCAGCCAAGTAACAGGGGCGGCGAACACTGAAGCTTTCTTT; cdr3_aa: CASSQVTGAANTEAFF
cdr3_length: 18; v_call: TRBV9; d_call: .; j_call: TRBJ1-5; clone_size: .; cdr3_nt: TGTGCCAGCAGCGCTCGAATGACAGGCGAGTATAGCAATCAGCCCCAGCATTTT; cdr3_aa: CASSARMTGEYSNQPQHF
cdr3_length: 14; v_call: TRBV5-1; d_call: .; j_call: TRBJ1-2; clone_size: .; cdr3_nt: TGCGCCAGCAGCTTGGAATCGGGGGCGACGGGCTACACCTTC; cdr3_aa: CASSLESGATGYTF
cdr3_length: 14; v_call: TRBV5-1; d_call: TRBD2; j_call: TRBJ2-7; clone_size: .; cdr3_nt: TGCGCCAGCAGCCCGGGACTAGCATCCTACGAGCAGTACTTC; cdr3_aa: CASSPGLASYEQYF
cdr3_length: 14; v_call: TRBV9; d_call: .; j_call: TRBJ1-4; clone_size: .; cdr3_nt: TGTGCCAGGGCATCAGGGGTGAGTAATGAAAAACTGTTTTTT; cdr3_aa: CARASGVSNEKLFF
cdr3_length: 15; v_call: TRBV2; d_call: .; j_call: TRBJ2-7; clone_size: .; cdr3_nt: TGTGCCAGCAGTTACGGGCGGGGCGGCTCCTACGAGCAGTACTTC; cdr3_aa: CASSYGRGGSYEQYF
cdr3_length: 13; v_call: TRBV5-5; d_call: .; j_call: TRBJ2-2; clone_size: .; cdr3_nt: TGTGCCAGCAGCTTGGGGAACACCGGGGAGCTGTTTTTT; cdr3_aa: CASSLGNTGELFF
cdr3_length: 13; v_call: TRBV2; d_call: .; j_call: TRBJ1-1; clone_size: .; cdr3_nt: TGTGCCAGCAGTGGGGGCCTGAACACTGAAGCTTTCTTT; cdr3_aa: CASSGGLNTEAFF
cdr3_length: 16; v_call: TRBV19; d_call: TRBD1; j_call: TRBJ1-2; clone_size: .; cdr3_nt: TGTGCCAGTAGGAAAATTCCGGGACAGGGAGACTATGGCTACACCTTC; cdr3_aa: CASRKIPGQGDYGYTF
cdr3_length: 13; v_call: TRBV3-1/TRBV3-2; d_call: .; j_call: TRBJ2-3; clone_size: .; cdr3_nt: TGTGCCAGCAGCTCATGGGACACAGATACGCAGTATTTT; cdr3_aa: CASSSWDTDTQYF
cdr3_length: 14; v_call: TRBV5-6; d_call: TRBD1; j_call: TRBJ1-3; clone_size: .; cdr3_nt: TGTGCCAGCAGCGAGGACAGGTTTGGAAACACCATATATTTT; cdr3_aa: CASSEDRFGNTIYF
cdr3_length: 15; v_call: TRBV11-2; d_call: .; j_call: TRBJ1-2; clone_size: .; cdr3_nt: TGTGCCAGCAGCTTAGGTGGACGTAGCTCCTATGGCTACACCTTC; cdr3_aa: CASSLGGRSSYGYTF
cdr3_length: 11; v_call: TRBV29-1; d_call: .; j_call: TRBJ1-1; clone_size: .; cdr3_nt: TGCAGCGTTGACCGGAACACTGAAGCTTTCTTT; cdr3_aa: CSVDRNTEAFF
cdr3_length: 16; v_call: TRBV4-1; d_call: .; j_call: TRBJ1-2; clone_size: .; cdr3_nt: TGCGCCAGCAGCCAAGATCGCCAGGGAGCTAACTATGGCTACACCTTC; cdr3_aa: CASSQDRQGANYGYTF
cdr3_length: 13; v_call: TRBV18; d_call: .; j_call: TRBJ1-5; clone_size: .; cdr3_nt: TGTGCCAGCTCACACGGGGACTGGCAGCCCCAGCATTTT; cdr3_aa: CASSHGDWQPQHF
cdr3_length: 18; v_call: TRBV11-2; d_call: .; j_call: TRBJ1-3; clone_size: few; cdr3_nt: TGTGCCAGCAGCTCTGCTCCTCTGACAGACATATCTGGAAACACCATATATTTT; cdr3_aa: CASSSAPLTDISGNTIYF
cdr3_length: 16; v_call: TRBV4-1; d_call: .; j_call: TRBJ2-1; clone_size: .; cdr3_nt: TGCGCCAGCAGCCAAGATCGCGGACTACCAAGTAATGAGCAGTTCTTC; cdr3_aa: CASSQDRGLPSNEQFF
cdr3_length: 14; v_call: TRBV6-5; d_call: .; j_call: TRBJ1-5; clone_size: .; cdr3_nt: TGTGCCAGCAGTCCGGGACGGTTCAATCAGCCCCAGCATTTT; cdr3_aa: CASSPGRFNQPQHF
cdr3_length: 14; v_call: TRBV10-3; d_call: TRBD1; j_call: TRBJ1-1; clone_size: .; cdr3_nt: TGTGCCGCCAGGGGGACAGGAGGGCTCACTGAAGCTTTCTTT; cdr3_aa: CAARGTGGLTEAFF
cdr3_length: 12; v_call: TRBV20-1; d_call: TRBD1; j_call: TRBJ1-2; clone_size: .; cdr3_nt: TGCAGTGCTAGTCTGACAGGGGGTGGCTACACCTTC; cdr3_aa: CSASLTGGGYTF
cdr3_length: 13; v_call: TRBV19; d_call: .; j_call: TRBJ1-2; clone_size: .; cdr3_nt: TGTGCCAGTAGACAGGGAGGGAACTATGGCTACACCTTC; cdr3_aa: CASRQGGNYGYTF
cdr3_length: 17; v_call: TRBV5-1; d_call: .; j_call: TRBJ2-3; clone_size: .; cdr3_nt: TGCGCCAGCAGCTTGGACTCCAACCCTAGACCGGGAGATACGCAGTATTTT; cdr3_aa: CASSLDSNPRPGDTQYF
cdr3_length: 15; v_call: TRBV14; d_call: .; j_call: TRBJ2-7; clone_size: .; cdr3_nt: TGTGCCAGCAGCCAAGTTGGGCTGGGAGGCCACGAGCAGTACTTC; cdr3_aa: CASSQVGLGGHEQYF